This TCR beta chain was identified in a study of CD8 T cells in ankylosing spondylitis. Broader study findings: Significant enrichment of disease-linked clones was reportedly seen in matched ankylosing spondylitis synovial fluid.

Note on this clonotype: Its specificity is unknown.

TCRdb analysed the 5' RACE reads with MiXCR anew, one entry per CDR3 protein. The top ten clones hold 1.3% to 1.5% of a sample with 35,000 to 50,000 distinct CDR3 sequences, approximately 10% of them seen once. Germline-derived CDR1 and CDR2 are KGHDR and SFDVKD. This CDR3 has 15 amino acids. The source of this sequence is a male donor with ankylosing spondylitis or in good health (not recorded which). J is TRBJ2-5 and V is TRBV24-1; 7 bases are shared with TRBD1. Input material: blood, either unsorted or a sorted T cell fraction (not recorded which). CDR3: CAASDFRGGEETQYF. The CDR3 region has the DNA TGTGCTGCCAGTGATTTTCGAGGGGGCGAGGAGACCCAGTACTTC.